This TCR beta chain was captured in a study of blood T cell repertoires in COVID-19. Study-wide background: COVID-19 samples, acute and convalescent, were from the United States, Italy and Spain.

This clone was observed a handful of times. The V segment lost 4 bases and the J segment 7 bases; nucleotides outside the gene matches: 4. The V gene's germline CDR1 is LGHNA and CDR2 YNFKEQ. This CDR3 spans 16 amino acids. Assay used: immunoSEQ multiplex PCR; TCRdb lists only in-frame clones, some missing. This sample has about 43,000 clones, with about 91% found just once. This receptor was obtained from a man aged 60 to 69 with active COVID-19. The chain has TRBV4-2 and TRBJ2-2; 15 bases map to TRBD2. Material: peripheral blood. The CDR3 DNA reads TGTGCCAGCAGCCCAGGGGGACTAGCGGGAGGCGGGGAGCTGTTTTTT. It specifies CASSPGGLAGGGELFF.